The rows below give T cell receptor beta chains drawn from one sample of a study of molecular identifiers for immune sequencing clone quantification. MiXCR, applied by TCRdb to the PCR reads, yields one record per CDR3 protein. Found here are more than 550,000 distinct CDR3 sequences, about 25% of them singletons; the top ten hold about 0.84%. The sequenced sample was naive CD8+ T cells from blood, with Jurkat cell RNA spiked in. The receptors were sampled from a human donor in good health. Some libraries in this study had Jurkat cell RNA spiked in. Each CDR3 is given without its conserved first and last residue. The order of the fields is CDR3 length, V gene, CDR3 protein.

length: 13; V: TRBV3-1; CDR3: ASSQELSGRETQY
length: 13; V: TRBV2; CDR3: ASTEGTGFTYEQY
length: 15; V: TRBV10-3; CDR3: AISESSRTYSNQPQH
length: 13; V: TRBV4-1; CDR3: ASSLLDRAGTEAF
length: 9; V: TRBV29-1; CDR3: SVGVGREQY
length: 11; V: TRBV20-1; CDR3: SARFPGVETQY
length: 10; V: TRBV29-1; CDR3: SVVKPGNTIY
length: 11; V: TRBV24-1; CDR3: ATSDRYYSVAF
length: 13; V: TRBV4-3; CDR3: ASSQDRLSNQPQH
length: 13; V: TRBV14; CDR3: ASSPLGGTGSTIY
length: 12; V: TRBV20-1; CDR3: SARDGTAAPSLY
length: 13; V: TRBV3-1; CDR3: ASSQPLGYQETQY
length: 12; V: TRBV13; CDR3: ASSNPGLAGEQF
length: 11; V: TRBV2; CDR3: ASSEGTPYGYT
length: 13; V: TRBV7-9; CDR3: AGSLALGGSYEQY
length: 18; V: TRBV20-1; CDR3: SARDNGEGQRKPTNYGYT
length: 12; V: TRBV12-3/TRBV12-4; CDR3: ASSQDSSSYEQY
length: 12; V: TRBV6-2/TRBV6-3; CDR3: ASGRDSSNEKLF
length: 11; V: TRBV3-1; CDR3: ASRDTYTSEQY
length: 13; V: TRBV19; CDR3: ASRISGAGNIAQY
length: 14; V: TRBV12-3/TRBV12-4; CDR3: ASSLPGTTNTGELF
length: 13; V: TRBV7-9; CDR3: ASSNSGAPGNTIY
length: 13; V: TRBV7-9; CDR3: ASSSISTGRETQY
length: 14; V: TRBV24-1; CDR3: ATSESGASSYDEQF
length: 10; V: TRBV6-1; CDR3: ASIEGLAEQY
length: 12; V: TRBV12-3/TRBV12-4; CDR3: AGGTDSCSSPLP
length: 13; V: TRBV7-6; CDR3: ASSLATGPIYEQY
length: 12; V: TRBV19; CDR3: ASSTHSPSYEQY
length: 13; V: TRBV15; CDR3: ATSTKGMGNQPQH
length: 12; V: TRBV5-1; CDR3: ASSLNYGTDTQY
length: 14; V: TRBV15; CDR3: ATSNTGESGSYEQY
length: 13; V: TRBV30; CDR3: AWAGGTLSVDTQY
length: 12; V: TRBV27; CDR3: ASSLSMANQPQH
length: 13; V: TRBV20-1; CDR3: SARDRYGQLDEQY
length: 13; V: TRBV4-1; CDR3: ASSQDRDPFYGYT